This T cell receptor beta chain was identified during a study of T cells in Graves' hyperthyroidism and ophthalmopathy. Study information: Upon initial diagnosis and before any treatment, peripheral blood was collected. Notes on the study in general: Most thyroid clonotypes expanded above 0.001 were also detected in blood.

Authors of the study amplified TCR beta CDR3 regions from RNA transcripts. The TCR CDR3 was amplified in a first-round RT-PCR using the HTBI primer set. MiXCR was run by TCRdb on the multiplex PCR reads, yielding one entry per CDR3 protein. Among about 690,000 distinct CDR3 sequences, roughly 17% were seen once, and the ten largest hold 15% to 17%. The CDR3 is 16 residues long. Germline V gene lookup returns CDR1 DFQATT and CDR2 SNEGSKA (reference sequence). Unmatched junction bases numbered 9, after V lost 0 bases and J lost 4 bases. There are many counts of this clonotype. Its antigen is as yet unknown. Researchers defined stable Graves' hyperthyroidism as no ophthalmopathy progression within 18 months. PBMCs were derived from around 10 ml fresh peripheral blood.

Specimen: blood. The receptor comes from a man aged 50 to 60 with Graves' hyperthyroidism. The genes are TRBV20-1 and TRBJ2-1; 7 bases are a match to TRBD2. DNA for the CDR3: TGCAGTGCTAGAGATCCGGCTAGCGGAGGGTACAATGAGCAGTTCTTC. Its translation: CSARDPASGGYNEQFF.